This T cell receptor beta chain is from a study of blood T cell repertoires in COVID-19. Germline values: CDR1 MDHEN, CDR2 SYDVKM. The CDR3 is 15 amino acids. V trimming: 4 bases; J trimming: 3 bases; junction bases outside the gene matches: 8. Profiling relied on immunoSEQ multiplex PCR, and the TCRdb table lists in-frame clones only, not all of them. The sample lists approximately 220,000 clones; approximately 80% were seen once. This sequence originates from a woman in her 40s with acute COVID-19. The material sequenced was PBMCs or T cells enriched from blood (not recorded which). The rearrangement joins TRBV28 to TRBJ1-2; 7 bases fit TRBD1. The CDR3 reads CASSYTTGDHYGYTF. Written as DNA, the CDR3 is TGTGCCAGCAGTTATACTACAGGGGACCACTATGGCTACACCTTC.